This T cell receptor (beta chain) was recovered during a study of T cells in Graves' hyperthyroidism and ophthalmopathy. What was amplified from RNA transcripts were TCR beta CDR3 regions. Researchers ran a first-round RT-PCR on the TCR CDR3 using the HTBI primer set. TCRdb used MiXCR to reprocess the multiplex PCR reads, holding one entry per CDR3 protein. The sample records approximately 600,000 distinct CDR3 sequences, around 15% being singletons. Only a few counts were recorded for this clonotype. What it binds is not known. The CDR3 sequence is 14 residues long. CDR1 is LNHDA, CDR2 SQIVND, per germline (reference sequence). The V gene lost 2 bases and the J gene lost 9 bases, with 14 bases spanning the gap. Points from the study as a whole: In simple terms, a model built on 13 V-J features told ophthalmopathy apart from stable hyperthyroidism.

This chain joins TRBV19 and TRBJ2-1; D gene ambiguous. Sequences were obtained from blood. This TCR derives from a woman aged 25 to 39 with Graves' hyperthyroidism. The CDR3: CASSISIVDGEQFF. CDR3 DNA: TGTGCCAGTAGTATATCTATAGTGGATGGTGAGCAGTTCTTC.